The 15 T cell receptor beta chains listed next were all sequenced from one sample in a study of T cell repertoires in cytomegalovirus infection. TCRdb used MiXCR to reprocess the reads, holding one entry per CDR3 protein. This table has roughly 990,000 distinct CDR3 sequences, around 30% appearing once. Antigen specificity for these receptors is unknown. Sample: cultured CD8+ T cells from PBMCs, taken from culture after CMV antigen stimulation. The receptor set was obtained from a human donor in good health (CMV status not recorded). Some clones in this sample may be carry-over from other donors' samples.

This clonotype was counted only a few times. Written as DNA, the CDR3 is TGTGCCAGCAGCTCCGGGCGGAGCGTAGACACCGGGGAGCTGTTTTTT. This sequence encodes CASSSGRSVDTGELFF. V and J are TRBV7-6 and TRBJ2-2; D gene ambiguous. Germline V CDR1 and CDR2: SGHVS, FNYEAQ. The CDR3 contains 16 residues. Trimming left V 4 bases short and J 3 bases short, with 15 bases between.

The chain is built from TRBV12-3 or TRBV12-4 and TRBJ1-1; weak D call: TRBD1 (6 bases). The CDR3 length is 13 residues. V lost 7 bases and J 4 bases, leaving 13 bases between the germline ends. CDR3 protein: CASTGGTITEAFF. In DNA, the CDR3 is TGTGCCAGCACCGGGGGGACAATCACTGAAGCTTTCTTT.

V is TRBV27 and J is TRBJ1-2, with D possibly being TRBD1 (6 bases). Trimming took 0 bases from V and 5 from J, leaving 13 bases between them. Germline V gene data show CDR1 as MNHEY and CDR2 as SMNVEV (reference sequence). The CDR3 sequence is 15 residues long. The CDR3 DNA reads as TGTGCCAGCAGTTTATCCTTGGGGGCGGGATATGGCTACACCTTC. It specifies CASSLSLGAGYGYTF.

The chain uses TRBV7-9 and TRBJ1-2; D is undetermined. The germline CDR1 and CDR2 sequences are SEHNR and FQNEAQ (reference sequence). The CDR3 runs 14 residues. The V end was cut by 3 bases, the J end by 5 bases, with 13 bases between. CDR3 coding DNA: TGTGCCAGCAGCTTCGCTAGTCCTTTATATGGCTACACCTTC. It translates to CASSFASPLYGYTF.

This clonotype was picked up a small number of times. The chain uses TRBV14 and TRBJ2-7; unclear D gene. The CDR3 consists of 15 residues. Trimming cost V 1 base and J 0 bases, with 10 bases left between them. CDR1 is SGHDN, CDR2 FVKESK, per germline. This CDR3 is CASSQGATHSYEQYV. CDR3 bases: TGTGCCAGCAGCCAAGGGGCGACACACTCCTACGAGCAGTACGTC.

This clonotype was picked up a small number of times. V usage is TRBV6-1 and J usage is TRBJ1-2, with D tentatively TRBD1 (5 bases). Trimming left V 6 bases short and J 1 base short, with 15 bases between. The CDR3 has 15 amino acids. In germline, CDR1 is MNHNS, CDR2 SASEGT. Here the CDR3 reads CASSKGRNNNYGYTF. CDR3 DNA: TGTGCCAGCAGCAAGGGACGGAACAATAACTATGGCTACACCTTC.

This clonotype came up many times. V and J are TRBV7-8 and TRBJ2-2, with 7 positions matching TRBD1. Germline values: CDR1 SGHVS, CDR2 FQNEAQ. CDR3 size: 18 residues. The V gene end was trimmed by 5 bases and the J gene end by 4 bases; junction bases not matched to a gene: 16. This CDR3 is CASSPLRQGRGGTGELFF. DNA for the CDR3: TGTGCCAGCAGCCCATTACGACAGGGAAGAGGGGGCACCGGGGAGCTGTTTTTT.

This clonotype has a single count. Its ends do not fully match the called genes, so a read error is possible. This chain uses TRBV7-9 with TRBJ2-7; no definite D call. Germline V CDR1 and CDR2: SEHNR, FQNEAQ (reference sequence). The CDR3 extends over 14 amino acids. The CDR3 loop reads CASNLVGTDYEQYF. The DNA of the CDR3 is TGTGCCAGCAACTTAGTTGGCACCGACTACGAGCAGTACTTC.

V and J are TRBV10-3 and TRBJ1-4; 7 bases are shared with TRBD1. The germline V gene has CDR1 ENHRY and CDR2 SYGVKD. This CDR3 is built from 15 residues. V trimming: 6 bases; J trimming: 5 bases; junction bases outside the gene matches: 9. Here the CDR3 reads CAIRTGARGNEKLFF. The CDR3 nucleotides are TGTGCCATCAGAACAGGGGCGCGGGGGAATGAAAAACTGTTTTTT.

The table lists this clonotype with a few counts. The CDR3 protein is CASSLEAGTYSEKLFF. The DNA of the CDR3 is TGTGCCAGCAGCCTTGAAGCCGGGACTTACTCGGAAAAACTGTTTTTT. The gene calls are TRBV5-4 and TRBJ1-4, with D possibly TRBD1 on 5 matching bases. This CDR3 has 16 residues. Looked up from germline, CDR1 is SGHNT and CDR2 is YYREEE (reference sequence). V lost 4 bases and J 8 bases, leaving 21 bases between the germline ends.

The chain employs TRBV7-1 and TRBJ1-2; D is perhaps TRBD1 (5 bases). TRBV7-1 is recorded as an ORF, its role being uncertain. Deletions cut 7 bases from V and 2 bases from J, with 17 bases between. This CDR3 region has 15 residues. CDR3 region: CASTTGGEANYGYTF. The CDR3 nucleotides read TGTGCCAGCACCACCGGGGGGGAAGCAAACTATGGCTACACCTTC.

The CDR3 region is CASSYGTGGGKLFF. In DNA form, the CDR3 reads TGTGCCAGCAGTTACGGGACAGGGGGCGGAAAACTGTTTTTT. The rearrangement uses TRBV27 and TRBJ1-4; 12 nucleotides align to TRBD1. Looked up from germline, CDR1 is MNHEY and CDR2 is SMNVEV (reference sequence). V trimming: 4 bases; J trimming: 10 bases; junction bases outside the gene matches: 4. The CDR3 has 14 amino acids.

CDR3 sequence: CAISQGARNTEAFF. The CDR3 nucleotides read TGTGCCATCAGCCAGGGGGCTCGGAACACTGAAGCTTTCTTT. The rearrangement uses TRBV10-3 and TRBJ1-1; TRBD1 agrees at 8 bases. This CDR3 contains 14 residues. Looked up from germline, CDR1 is ENHRY and CDR2 is SYGVKD. Trimming cost V 6 bases and J 1 base; bases outside gene matches: 4.

This clonotype was picked up many times. The rearrangement uses TRBV20-1 and TRBJ1-4, with 8 positions matching TRBD1. The CDR3 is made up of 16 amino acids. CDR1 is DFQATT and CDR2 is SNEGSKA in the germline V gene (reference sequence). The junction had 9 bases not matched to a gene; V was cut back by 0 bases and J by 6 bases. The CDR3 spells CSARDRTGFTDEKLFF. CDR3 in DNA: TGCAGTGCTAGAGACCGGACAGGGTTCACGGATGAAAAACTGTTTTTT.

A few counts support this clonotype. This rearrangement joins TRBV27 to TRBJ2-3; the D gene is possibly TRBD1 (5 bases). Looked up from germline, CDR1 is MNHEY and CDR2 is SMNVEV (reference sequence). Between the trimmed V and J ends, which lost 7 bases and 9 bases, there was a span of 11 bases. This CDR3 is built from 11 residues. The CDR3 region has the DNA TGTGCCAGCACCCAGGGTTTAACGCAGTATTTT. Translating gives CASTQGLTQYF.